These 8 T cell receptor beta chains were sequenced from one sample in a study of identical twins. TCRdb analysed the 5' RACE reads with MiXCR anew, one entry per CDR3 protein. Of hundreds of thousands of distinct CDR3 sequences in the sample, approximately 7% are singletons; the top ten hold 3.6%. The sample was also reused in another study, on yellow fever vaccine responses in identical twins.

Material for sequencing was memory (CD45RO+) T cells sorted from blood. These receptors all stem from a woman aged 18-29 years in good health.

This clonotype was seen repeatedly, ten times or more. The rearrangement uses TRBV7-2 and TRBJ1-1, with 7 bases fitting TRBD1. Trimming removed 7 bases from V and 0 bases from J; junction bases left unmatched: 8. This CDR3 contains 15 residues. In germline, CDR1 is SGHTA, CDR2 FQGNSA. In DNA form, the CDR3 reads TGTGCCAGCATCAAGGGGGCGAACTTGAACACTGAAGCTTTCTTT. This gives the protein CASIKGANLNTEAFF.

V is TRBV6-2 or TRBV6-3 and J is TRBJ2-1, with TRBD2 matching 7 bases. CDR1 is MNHEY and CDR2 is SVGEGT in the germline V gene. This CDR3 is built from 14 residues. J gave up 8 bases and V 0 bases, and 4 bases lay outside the gene matches. CDR3 protein: CASSYSTSSDEQFF. The CDR3 DNA reads TGTGCCAGCAGTTACTCGACTAGCTCGGATGAGCAGTTCTTC.

This clonotype was seen repeatedly, ten times or more. The genes are TRBV12-3 or TRBV12-4 and TRBJ2-2, with D uncertain. V lost 3 bases and J 10 bases, leaving 9 bases between the germline ends. The CDR3 is 12 residues long. The CDR3: CASSFAGPELFF. CDR3 DNA: TGTGCCAGCAGTTTCGCTGGACCGGAGCTGTTTTTT.

The CDR3 region is CASSLLPAGGDTGELFF. CDR3 sequence (DNA): TGTGCCAGCAGCTTACTCCCAGCGGGGGGGGACACCGGGGAGCTGTTTTTT. The chain links TRBV7-7 to TRBJ2-2; TRBD2 matches at 10 bases. Trimming took 2 bases from V and 3 from J; bases not matched to a gene: 6. The CDR3 has 17 residues. Germline CDR1 is SSHAT and CDR2 is FNYEAQ (reference sequence).

The chain employs TRBV2 and TRBJ1-5; TRBD1 aligns across 8 bases. The junction had 5 bases not matched to a gene; V was cut back by 9 bases and J by 1 base. CDR1 and CDR2 (germline): SNHLY, FYNNEI. The CDR3 runs 14 residues. This chain's CDR3 is CASAGGRSNQPQHF. The DNA of the CDR3 is TGTGCCAGTGCAGGGGGCAGGAGCAATCAGCCCCAGCATTTT. The complete variable domain, with remaining parts taken from reference TRBV2 and TRBJ1-5, reads EPEVTQTPSHQVTQMGQEVILRCVPISNHLYFYWYRQILGQKVEFLVSFYNNEISEKSEIFDDQFSVERPDGSNFTLKIRSTKLEDSAMYFCASAGGRSNQPQHFGDGTRLSIL.

The chain combines TRBV29-1 with TRBJ2-1; 8 bases line up with TRBD2. CDR1 is SQVTM, CDR2 ANQGSEA, per germline. The CDR3 is 15 amino acids. The trim removed 7 bases at V and 5 bases at J, leaving 13 bases unmatched. CDR3 protein: CSAPSPGGPDNEQFF. The CDR3 DNA sequence: TGCAGCGCTCCCAGTCCGGGAGGGCCCGACAATGAGCAGTTCTTC.

At least ten counts were recorded for this clonotype. The genes are TRBV12-3 or TRBV12-4 and TRBJ1-6, with 7 bases identical to TRBD1. The CDR3 is made up of 15 amino acids. With 6 bases clipped from V and 7 bases from J, the junction kept 9 bases outside the gene matches. CDR3 in amino acids: CASRLRQGPNSPLHF. For the CDR3, the DNA is TGTGCCAGCAGGCTACGACAGGGACCCAATTCACCCCTCCACTTT.

This clonotype was seen a few times. The chain links TRBV3-1 to TRBJ2-4; D not certain. CDR3 size: 15 residues. Germline-derived CDR1 and CDR2 are LGHDT and YNNKEL (reference sequence). V shed 1 base and J shed 2 bases, with 9 bases lying between them. The CDR3 here is CASSQGNQPKNIQYF. CDR3 in DNA: TGTGCCAGCAGCCAAGGAAACCAGCCCAAAAACATTCAGTACTTC.